The entry that follows covers one TCR beta chain sequence. Its antigen is not yet known. The sample holds no much larger clone one base away, and base qualities are not on file. The record originates from a study of blood T cell repertoires in COVID-19 (dated by TCRdb to the early 2020s). In terms of the full investigation: The collaborator samples originated in the United States, Italy and Spain and spanned the acute and convalescent phases of COVID-19. Subjects who had been exposed to COVID-19, were actively infected with it, or had recovered from it provided the deeply sampled blood TCRbeta repertoires that made up the dataset. A freely available public database, intended as a resource for researchers studying the immune response to SARS-CoV-2, is where the repertoires were released. Samples came from the ongoing ImmuneRACE study (first 160 participants) plus 1,254 subjects from 6 global collaborators. The material from the prospective study consisted of cDNA or gDNA derived from T cells, B-cell-depleted T cells, or PBMCs. HLA class I and class II types, where available, came from metadata supplied by the sample provider rather than from assay-based typing. Sample metadata almost always included a de-identified subject ID, COVID-19 status, age in years and sex.

Via the germline V gene, CDR1 is KGHSH and CDR2 LQKENI. Including cysteine and phenylalanine, the CDR3 has 15 amino acids. Only the CDR3 DNA stays, 45 bases, in frame from base 1. Relative to germline, V is 1 base shorter and J is 7 bases shorter, with 14 bases between their ends. The full study reports these points: The quantity of clinical and demographic metadata differed by source and by participant and was supplied without curation.

TCRbeta CDR3 regions were amplified from genomic DNA by means of the immunoSEQ Assay, a bias-controlled multiplex PCR. Under the source paper's analysis protocol: The number of nucleated cells in each sample was estimated by amplification of reference gene primers within the assay. To quantify the absolute abundance of each unique TCRbeta CDR3 rearrangement, sequence reads were collapsed and filtered. For each sample, productive Simpson clonality was calculated as the square root of Simpson's diversity index over productive rearrangements. This immuneACCESS table, as held by TCRdb, lists in-frame sequences with V and J called but not all clones. Of the missing ones, under half trace to an unresolved V gene in checked studies; the others have no known cause. The DNA was the basis for D and trimming; V, J and clone size are from that table. The sample profile shows around 250,000 clones; 80% to 90% of them were found once. The leading ten clones occupy less than 3% of the sample.

The collaborating institutions used their own protocols to collect whole blood in K2EDTA tubes. For TCRbeta analysis, collaborator samples were shipped as frozen whole blood, as isolated PBMCs, or as DNA extracted from either sample type. Sequencing was carried out using peripheral blood. The chain joins TRBV18 to TRBJ1-5; the D gene is perhaps TRBD1, from 6 matching bases. This sequence originates from a woman in her twenties or thirties with active or convalescent COVID-19. The nucleotides read TGTGCCAGCTCACCACAAGCAGGGGAGCAACAGCCCCAGCATTTT. It translates to CASSPQAGEQQPQHF.